A single sample gave rise to the 18 T cell receptor beta chains below, sequenced in a study of T cell responses to AZD1222 COVID-19 vaccine. Clones were read by immunoSEQ multiplex PCR, and TCRdb kept only the in-frame ones, dropping some. The sample lists tens of thousands of clones; about nine tenths were seen once. The specimen comprised peripheral blood, sampled on day 0 of AZD1222 vaccination. Receptors originate from an adult in good health.

This clone turned up a few times. The gene calls are TRBV29-1 and TRBJ2-3; TRBD1 aligns across 7 bases. CDR1 and CDR2 (germline): SQVTM, ANQGSEA. The CDR3 covers 16 residues. Trimming removed 1 base from V and 3 bases from J; junction bases left unmatched: 10. The CDR3 bases are TGCAGCGTTGAAGGAGTACAGGGGCTAAGAACAGATACGCAGTATTTT. This gives the protein CSVEGVQGLRTDTQYF.

V is TRBV7-8 and J is TRBJ2-7; maybe TRBD1 (7 bases). The CDR3 runs to 15 residues. The germline CDR1 and CDR2 sequences are SGHVS and FQNEAQ. The V end was cut by 1 base, the J end by 5 bases, with 15 bases between. The CDR3 DNA sequence: TGTGCCAGCAGCTTAGGGTCAGGGGGGAGCAACGAGCAGTACTTC. Translated, it gives CASSLGSGGSNEQYF.

J is TRBJ2-5 and V is TRBV7-8, with a possible D match to TRBD2 (6 bases). Germline loops: CDR1 SGHVS, CDR2 FQNEAQ. This CDR3 comprises 15 residues. V lost 5 bases, J lost 4 bases, and 17 bases lay in between. In DNA form, the CDR3 reads TGTGCCAGCAGCAGGACTACACCCCAGGGAGAGACCCAGTACTTC. Its protein is CASSRTTPQGETQYF.

The chain couples TRBV5-1 to TRBJ1-2, with TRBD1 as a possible D gene (5 bases). Germline CDR1 SGHRS, CDR2 YFSETQ. The CDR3 is made up of 14 amino acids. V was trimmed by 3 bases and J by 6 bases, leaving 15 bases between them. The CDR3 here is CASSSTGERDGYTF. CDR3 coding DNA: TGCGCCAGCAGCTCGACGGGGGAACGAGATGGCTACACCTTC.

The chain recombines TRBV5-1 with TRBJ2-1, with D unresolved. Germline loops: CDR1 SGHRS, CDR2 YFSETQ. This CDR3 comprises 14 residues. V was clipped by 0 bases and J by 7 bases, with 11 bases between them. The CDR3 coding sequence is TGCGCCAGCAGCTTGGAACAGCTAGGGAATGAGCAGTTCTTC. This gives the protein CASSLEQLGNEQFF.

The CDR3: CAWSVAFGSYGYTF. CDR3 nucleotide sequence: TGTGCCTGGAGTGTGGCTTTTGGGAGCTATGGCTACACCTTC. The genes are TRBV30 and TRBJ1-2; D is unresolved. Germline loops: CDR1 GTSNPN, CDR2 SVGIG (reference sequence). Trimming shortened V by 0 bases and J by 4 bases, and 12 bases separated the two germline ends. The CDR3 sequence is 14 residues long.

This chain links TRBV5-1 with TRBJ2-3; TRBD2 matches 12 bases. The CDR3 loop spans 15 amino acids. After removal of 4 bases from V and 3 bases from J, the junction contained 3 bases not matched to a gene. In germline, CDR1 is SGHRS, CDR2 YFSETQ. CDR3 amino acids: CASSPGLAGTDTQYF. Written as DNA, the CDR3 is TGCGCCAGCAGCCCAGGACTAGCGGGGACAGATACGCAGTATTTT.

V gene TRBV7-3 combines with J gene TRBJ2-1; 10 bases are shared with TRBD2. Germline V lookup: CDR1 SGHTA, CDR2 FQGTGA. V dropped 5 bases and J dropped 0; count of bases not matched to a gene: 13. The CDR3 spans 19 residues. The CDR3 DNA reads TGTGCCAGCAGCACGCAACTAGCGGGACCTACAAGCTCCTACAATGAGCAGTTCTTC. This codes for CASSTQLAGPTSSYNEQFF.

The chain combines TRBV6-1 with TRBJ1-1; no reliable D call. The length of the CDR3 is 11 residues. Deletions cut 0 bases from V and 8 bases from J, with 4 bases between. The germline V gene encodes CDR1 MNHNS and CDR2 SASEGT. The CDR3 sequence: CASSEAKEAFF. In DNA, the CDR3 is TGTGCCAGCAGTGAAGCTAAAGAAGCTTTCTTT.

The chain links TRBV27 to TRBJ1-2, with TRBD1 matching over 8 bases. With 6 bases clipped from V and 2 bases from J, the junction kept 5 bases outside the gene matches. The CDR3 has 14 residues. Germline CDR1 reads MNHEY; CDR2 reads SMNVEV (reference sequence). The CDR3 bases are TGTGCCAGCAGAAGGACAGGGACGAACTATGGCTACACCTTC. Protein product: CASRRTGTNYGYTF.

V gene TRBV10-2 combines with J gene TRBJ2-3; possible D gene TRBD2, 5 bases. With 6 bases removed from V and 0 bases from J, the gap between germline ends came to 13 bases. CDR1 and CDR2 from the germline V gene are WSHSY and SAAADI. This CDR3 spans 15 amino acids. CDR3: CASRARGGSTDTQYF. The CDR3 DNA is TGCGCCAGCAGGGCGCGTGGCGGGAGCACAGATACGCAGTATTTT.

The genes are TRBV5-1 and TRBJ2-2, with 7 positions matching TRBD1. Looked up from germline, CDR1 is SGHRS and CDR2 is YFSETQ. There are 18 residues in the CDR3. The trim removed 4 bases at V and 0 bases at J, leaving 12 bases unmatched. Here the CDR3 DNA reads TGCGCCAGCAGCCGACAGGGCGTAAATATCGCGAACACCGGGGAGCTGTTTTTT. It translates to CASSRQGVNIANTGELFF.

The chain links TRBV5-1 to TRBJ2-5; no reliable D call. The CDR3 consists of 14 residues. The V gene lost 0 bases and the J gene lost 0 bases, with 6 bases spanning the gap. Per the germline V gene, CDR1 is SGHRS and CDR2 is YFSETQ. The CDR3 DNA reads as TGCGCCAGCAGCTTGGAACAATACCAAGAGACCCAGTACTTC. Amino acid sequence: CASSLEQYQETQYF.

The chain links TRBV27 to TRBJ1-5; D may be TRBD1 (5 bases). CDR1 and CDR2 (germline): MNHEY, SMNVEV (reference sequence). This CDR3 spans 13 amino acids. Trimming took off 2 bases at V and 4 bases at J, with 6 bases between the two ends. DNA of the CDR3: TGTGCCAGCAGTTTAGACAGAAATCAGCCCCAGCATTTT. This gives the protein CASSLDRNQPQHF.

The chain recombines TRBV3-1 (or the pseudogene TRBV3-2) with TRBJ2-2; 9 nucleotides match TRBD2. The CDR3 extends over 15 amino acids. V trimming: 1 base; J trimming: 7 bases; junction bases outside the gene matches: 4. Germline lookup yields CDR1 LGHDT and CDR2 YNNKEL (reference sequence). CDR3 coding DNA: TGTGCCAGCAGCCAAGTTGCGGGAGGGTACGGGGAGCTGTTTTTT. Its translation: CASSQVAGGYGELFF.

The sample holds a few counts of this clone. The gene calls are TRBV29-1 and TRBJ1-2; 8 bases align to TRBD1. Germline V gene data show CDR1 as SQVTM and CDR2 as ANQGSEA. CDR3 length: 13 amino acids. V shed 5 bases, J shed 6 bases, and the junction held 8 bases outside the gene matches. CDR3 residues: CSVRAGGGDGYTF. In nucleotides, the CDR3 is TGCAGCGTTCGGGCAGGGGGCGGTGATGGCTACACCTTC.

The CDR3 DNA follows: TGTGCCAGTAGCGGGACAGGTACCCCTAATGAAAAACTGTTTTTT. Its protein product is CASSGTGTPNEKLFF. This chain uses TRBV19 with TRBJ1-4; 8 bases match TRBD1. Germline values: CDR1 LNHDA, CDR2 SQIVND (reference sequence). The CDR3 covers 15 residues. V was clipped by 6 bases and J by 3 bases; unmatched bases: 6.

The V and J genes are TRBV25-1 and TRBJ1-3; D call uncertain. V was cut by 0 bases and J by 0 bases, with 12 bases left in between. CDR3 length equals 17 residues. The germline V gene has CDR1 MGHDK and CDR2 SYGVNS. CDR3 in amino acids: CASSEYPGKSSGNTIYF. The CDR3, as DNA: TGTGCCAGCAGTGAATATCCCGGAAAGAGCTCTGGAAACACCATATATTTT.